Presented here are 23 T cell receptor beta chains from one specimen sequenced in a study of glioma-infiltrating T cells after dendritic cell vaccination. The time point is: after dendritic cell vaccination, including at tumor progression/relapse. Assay: immunoSEQ multiplex PCR; the TCRdb copy retains only in-frame clones and omits some. The table has about 90,000 clones, roughly four fifths seen once; the top ten hold under 7%. Sequencing used blood, obtained after dendritic cell vaccination. These receptors originate from a human donor with glioblastoma.

V gene TRBV10-3 combines with J gene TRBJ1-5; the D gene is possibly TRBD1 (6 bases). Trimming pared 4 bases from V and 4 bases from J, leaving 14 bases between. The germline V gene has CDR1 ENHRY and CDR2 SYGVKD. The CDR3 length is 15 residues. The CDR3 DNA reads TGTGCCATCAGTGGGGGGGGCGCGGGGAATCAGCCCCAGCATTTT. It encodes CAISGGGAGNQPQHF.

The genes are TRBV5-1 and TRBJ2-7, with D tentatively TRBD1 (9 bases). The CDR3 spans 14 residues. CDR1 and CDR2 (germline): SGHRS, YFSETQ. Trimming removed 5 bases from V and 6 bases from J, with 18 bases in between. In DNA, the CDR3 is TGCGCCAGCAGTAGCGGGACAGGGATCTCCGAGCAGTACTTC. It translates to CASSSGTGISEQYF.

V is TRBV30 and J is TRBJ1-3; the D gene is possibly TRBD1 (6 bases). This CDR3 contains 13 residues. Germline loops: CDR1 GTSNPN, CDR2 SVGIG (reference sequence). V gave up 5 bases and J gave up 4 bases, with 12 bases separating them. The CDR3 sequence is CAWAGEGGNTIYF. As DNA, the CDR3 is TGTGCCTGGGCAGGGGAAGGCGGAAACACCATATATTTT.

The chain recombines TRBV5-4 with TRBJ2-7; D not certain. Trimming shortened V by 4 bases and J by 0 bases, and 5 bases separated the two germline ends. Germline-derived CDR1 and CDR2 are SGHNT and YYREEE (reference sequence). CDR3 length: 12 residues. The CDR3 here is CASSRHSYEQYF. The CDR3 nucleotides read TGTGCCAGCAGCCGACACTCCTACGAGCAGTACTTC.

The V and J genes are TRBV6-6 and TRBJ1-1, with unresolved D. The CDR3 has 13 residues. Trimming stripped 5 bases from V and 7 bases from J, with 14 bases between. Germline V CDR1 and CDR2: MNHNY, SVGAGI (reference sequence). The CDR3 nucleotides read TGTGCCAGCAGTCTGGACCGGGAAGGTGAAGCTTTCTTT. Protein sequence: CASSLDREGEAFF.

The chain recombines TRBV2 with TRBJ2-3; TRBD2 matches at 14 bases. Germline V gene lookup returns CDR1 SNHLY and CDR2 FYNNEI. This CDR3 spans 20 amino acids. V lost 5 bases, J lost 0 bases, and 13 bases stayed unmatched. CDR3 region: CASSTSAGTSGGQSTDTQYF. CDR3 bases: TGTGCCAGCAGTACGAGCGCCGGGACTAGCGGGGGACAAAGCACAGATACGCAGTATTTT.

The rearrangement uses TRBV5-6 and TRBJ1-2, with TRBD1 as a possible D gene (5 bases). CDR3 length: 16 amino acids. Trimming removed 7 bases at V and 0 bases at J, with 19 bases between. From germline, CDR1 is SGHDT and CDR2 YYEEEE. The CDR3 sequence is CASVSRERGTNYGYTF. CDR3 bases: TGTGCCAGCGTTTCGAGGGAACGGGGGACTAACTATGGCTACACCTTC.

Only a few counts were recorded for this clone. V is TRBV7-2 and J is TRBJ2-7, with a weak D call TRBD2 (6 bases). Germline CDR1 and CDR2: SGHTA and FQGNSA. Between the trimmed V and J ends, which lost 3 bases and 2 bases, there was a span of 8 bases. The CDR3 has 13 residues. CDR3 DNA: TGTGCCAGCAGCTTCGCGGGACCCTACGAGCAGTACTTC. Amino acid sequence: CASSFAGPYEQYF.

V is TRBV5-4 and J is TRBJ2-5; D possibly corresponds to TRBD2 (6 bases). The CDR3 length is 15 residues. The germline V gene encodes CDR1 SGHNT and CDR2 YYREEE (reference sequence). V lost 4 bases and J 4 bases, leaving 17 bases between the germline ends. CDR3 residues: CASSQGLAGGETQYF. CDR3 DNA: TGTGCCAGCAGCCAAGGGCTAGCCGGGGGAGAGACCCAGTACTTC.

The gene calls are TRBV30 and TRBJ1-1; TRBD1 matches at 9 bases. CDR1 is GTSNPN and CDR2 is SVGIG in the germline V gene (reference sequence). The junction had 8 bases not matched to a gene; V was cut back by 5 bases and J by 4 bases. The CDR3 spans 14 residues. In DNA, the CDR3 is TGTGCCTGGGGGGGGGACAGGGATGTCACTGAAGCTTTCTTT. This gives the protein CAWGGDRDVTEAFF.

The CDR3 DNA follows: TGTGCCAGCAGTGAGACAGGAAACACCATATATTTT. This codes for CASSETGNTIYF. The rearrangement joins TRBV2 to TRBJ1-3; D is unclear. Trimming pared 3 bases from V and 4 bases from J, leaving 4 bases between. The CDR3 has 12 residues. CDR1 is SNHLY and CDR2 is FYNNEI in the germline V gene. The whole variable domain, remainder taken from reference TRBV2 and TRBJ1-3, is EPEVTQTPSHQVTQMGQEVILRCVPISNHLYFYWYRQILGQKVEFLVSFYNNEISEKSEIFDDQFSVERPDGSNFTLKIRSTKLEDSAMYFCASSETGNTIYFGEGSWLTVV.

V and J are TRBV30 and TRBJ2-5; a possible D gene is TRBD1 (6 bases). Germline-derived CDR1 and CDR2 are GTSNPN and SVGIG (reference sequence). The CDR3 sequence is 14 residues long. The V end lost 8 bases, the J end lost 1 base, and 17 bases lay between the germline ends. The CDR3 bases are TGTGCCCGCCGGACCCAGGGGATCCAAGAGACCCAGTACTTC. Its translation is CARRTQGIQETQYF.

The chain links TRBV5-6 to TRBJ2-2; the match to TRBD1 covers 10 bases. Germline CDR1 SGHDT, CDR2 YYEEEE. This CDR3 is built from 17 residues. After removal of 1 base from V and 3 bases from J, the junction contained 6 bases not matched to a gene. The CDR3 spells CASSLMVGQGDTGELFF. The CDR3 bases are TGTGCCAGCAGCTTGATGGTTGGACAGGGGGACACCGGGGAGCTGTTTTTT.

The chain couples TRBV2 to TRBJ1-2; maybe TRBD1 (5 bases). Trimming removed 6 bases from V and 1 base from J, with 9 bases in between. Germline CDR1 SNHLY, CDR2 FYNNEI. The CDR3 runs to 13 residues. The CDR3 region has the DNA TGTGCCAGCAGGGCTGACAGTAACTATGGCTACACCTTC. Translated: CASRADSNYGYTF. Using reference TRBV2 and TRBJ1-2 for the parts outside the CDR3, the full variable domain is EPEVTQTPSHQVTQMGQEVILRCVPISNHLYFYWYRQILGQKVEFLVSFYNNEISEKSEIFDDQFSVERPDGSNFTLKIRSTKLEDSAMYFCASRADSNYGYTFGSGTRLTVV.

V gene TRBV6-5 combines with J gene TRBJ1-6; 7 nucleotides agree with TRBD1. Unmatched junction bases numbered 6, after V lost 3 bases and J lost 7 bases. This CDR3 has 15 residues. From germline, CDR1 is MNHEY and CDR2 SVGAGI. For the CDR3, the DNA is TGTGCCAGCAGTTATGACAGGGCGGAAAATTCACCCCTCCACTTT. Amino acids: CASSYDRAENSPLHF.

V is TRBV9 and J is TRBJ1-1; no firm D call. V shed 0 bases and J shed 4 bases, with 10 bases lying between them. This CDR3 contains 14 residues. Germline V gene sequence: CDR1 SGDLS, CDR2 YYNGEE. CDR3 sequence: CASSVGDGSTEAFF. For the CDR3, the DNA is TGTGCCAGCAGCGTAGGGGATGGGAGCACTGAAGCTTTCTTT.

The chain links TRBV25-1 to TRBJ2-6, with a tentative D call TRBD2 (5 bases). Germline CDR1 MGHDK, CDR2 SYGVNS. V lost 1 base and J 2 bases, leaving 15 bases between the germline ends. This CDR3 contains 18 residues. DNA for the CDR3: TGTGCCAGCAGTGAATCCGGACTCCCCGGGACTGGGGCCAACGTCCTGACTTTC. It yields the protein CASSESGLPGTGANVLTF.

The chain has TRBV9 and TRBJ1-1; perhaps TRBD1 as D (5 bases). Trimming left V 0 bases short and J 1 base short, with 7 bases between. CDR1 is SGDLS, CDR2 YYNGEE, per germline. The CDR3 runs 14 residues. The CDR3 region is CASSVGGWNTEAFF. In DNA form, the CDR3 reads TGTGCCAGCAGCGTAGGGGGCTGGAACACTGAAGCTTTCTTT.

The chain recombines TRBV19 with TRBJ1-2, with D maybe TRBD1 (6 bases). The V gene's germline CDR1 is LNHDA and CDR2 SQIVND (reference sequence). Trimming stripped 4 bases from V and 2 bases from J, with 20 bases between. The CDR3 totals 17 residues. The CDR3 DNA follows: TGTGCCAGTAGTAGCCCCAGGGGATTCCCACTCAACTATGGCTACACCTTC. Amino acid sequence: CASSSPRGFPLNYGYTF.

This rearrangement joins TRBV9 to TRBJ2-7; 8 positions agree with TRBD2. The CDR3 runs to 15 residues. Germline values: CDR1 SGDLS, CDR2 YYNGEE. V gave up 2 bases and J gave up 2 bases; unmatched junction bases: 6. The CDR3 protein is CASSVGGGPTYEQYF. CDR3 coding DNA: TGTGCCAGCAGCGTCGGCGGGGGGCCAACCTACGAGCAGTACTTC.

The chain uses TRBV30 and TRBJ2-2; D is perhaps TRBD2 (5 bases). The CDR3 has 14 amino acids. In germline, CDR1 is GTSNPN, CDR2 SVGIG (reference sequence). Trimming shortened V by 7 bases and J by 2 bases, and 14 bases separated the two germline ends. CDR3 sequence: CASPVRLNTGELFF. The CDR3 coding sequence is TGTGCCTCCCCAGTAAGACTAAACACCGGGGAGCTGTTTTTT.

The rearrangement uses TRBV6-1 and TRBJ1-5; TRBD1 matches 8 bases. The CDR3 loop spans 16 amino acids. V lost 1 base, J lost 6 bases, and 8 bases stayed unmatched. Germline V gene data show CDR1 as MNHNS and CDR2 as SASEGT. DNA of the CDR3: TGTGCCAGCAGTGAAGACCAGGGGGCGATCGTTCAGCCCCAGCATTTT. It yields the protein CASSEDQGAIVQPQHF.

Comment on this clone: This sample also contains other DNA sequences that code for the same CDR3. CDR3 bases: TGTGCCAGCAGCTTAGCCCCGCGAGAGACCCAGTACTTC. This translates into CASSLAPRETQYF. The chain links TRBV7-2 to TRBJ2-5; D not certain. V was shortened by 0 bases and J by 4 bases, with 6 bases between the two germline ends. The germline V gene encodes CDR1 SGHTA and CDR2 FQGNSA. The length of the CDR3 is 13 residues.